This T cell receptor beta chain came from a study of identical twins. General observations from the study: In cord blood, abundant beta clonotypes had fewer insertions; memory showed no trend. Invariant populations such as MAIT and iNKT cells could partly muddle zero-insertion analyses. Twins shared out-of-frame alpha sequences with excess low generation probability.

Unique molecular identifiers were present on the cDNA, and a universal primer site came from template switching. TCRdb redid the calling of the 5' RACE reads with MiXCR, one entry per CDR3 protein. The table includes about 160,000 distinct CDR3 sequences, around 3.5% detected once. This clonotype has ten or more counts. Its matching antigen is unknown. The origin of this receptor is a man aged 18 to 29 in good health. The sequenced sample consisted of memory T cells sorted from blood.

The CDR3 loop is CASSYFSSGSNEQFF. CDR3 nucleotides: TGTGCCAGCAGTTACTTCTCTAGCGGGAGTAATGAGCAGTTCTTC. The rearrangement uses TRBV6-2 or TRBV6-3 and TRBJ2-1, with 10 nucleotides matching TRBD2. The CDR3 has 15 amino acids. V dropped 1 base and J dropped 7; count of bases not matched to a gene: 4. CDR1 MNHEY and CDR2 SVGEGT come from the germline V gene.